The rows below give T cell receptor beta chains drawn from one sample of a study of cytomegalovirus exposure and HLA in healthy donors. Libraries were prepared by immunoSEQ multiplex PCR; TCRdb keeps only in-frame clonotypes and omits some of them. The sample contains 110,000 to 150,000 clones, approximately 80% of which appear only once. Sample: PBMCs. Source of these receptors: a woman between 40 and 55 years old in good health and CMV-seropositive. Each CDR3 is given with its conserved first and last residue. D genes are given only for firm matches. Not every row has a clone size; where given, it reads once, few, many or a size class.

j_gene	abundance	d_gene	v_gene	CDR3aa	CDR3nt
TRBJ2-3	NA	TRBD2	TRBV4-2	CASSPGVAGITDTQYF	TGTGCCAGCAGCCCCGGGGTAGCGGGGATCACAGATACGCAGTATTTT
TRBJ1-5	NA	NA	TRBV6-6	CASSYPTGQPQHF	TGTGCCAGCAGTTACCCCACAGGGCAGCCCCAGCATTTT
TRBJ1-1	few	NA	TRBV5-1	CASSLDSKNTEAFF	TGCGCCAGCAGCCTGGACAGCAAGAACACTGAAGCTTTCTTT
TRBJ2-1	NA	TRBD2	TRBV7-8	CASTFSGMANEQFF	TGTGCCAGCACATTTAGCGGGATGGCCAATGAGCAGTTCTTC
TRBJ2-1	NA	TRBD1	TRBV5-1	CASSLGTGIGEQFF	TGCGCCAGCAGCTTAGGGACAGGGATCGGTGAGCAGTTCTTC
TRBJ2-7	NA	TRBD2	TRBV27	CASSLQRGGNGEQYF	TGTGCCAGCAGTTTACAGCGGGGGGGCAACGGCGAGCAGTACTTC
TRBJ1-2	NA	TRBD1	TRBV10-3	CAISEGQGIYGYTF	TGTGCCATCAGTGAGGGACAGGGTATCTATGGCTACACCTTC
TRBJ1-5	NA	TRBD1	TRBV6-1	CASLRDRGVDQPQHF	TGTGCCAGCCTACGGGACAGGGGAGTCGATCAGCCCCAGCATTTT
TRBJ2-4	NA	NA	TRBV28	CASSPPLKNIQYF	TGTGCCAGCAGTCCCCCCCTTAAAAACATTCAGTACTTC
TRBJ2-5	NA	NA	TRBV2	CASRKGSEETQYF	TGTGCCAGCAGGAAGGGGTCGGAAGAGACCCAGTACTTC
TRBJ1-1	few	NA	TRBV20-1	CSALGQTEAFF	TGCAGTGCTCTTGGACAGACTGAAGCTTTCTTT
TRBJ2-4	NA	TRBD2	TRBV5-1	CASSLGTSGAGGNIQYF	TGCGCCAGCAGCCTCGGGACTAGCGGGGCCGGGGGGAACATTCAGTACTTC
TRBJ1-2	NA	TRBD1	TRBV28	CASSQDRGYYGYTF	TGTGCCAGCAGTCAAGACAGGGGGTATTATGGCTACACCTTC
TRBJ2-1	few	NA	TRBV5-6	CASSQGGSSYNEQFF	TGTGCCAGCAGCCAAGGGGGTAGCTCCTACAATGAGCAGTTCTTC
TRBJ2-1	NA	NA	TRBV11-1	CASSLGGSLNEQFF	TGTGCCAGCAGCTTAGGAGGCAGCTTGAATGAGCAGTTCTTC
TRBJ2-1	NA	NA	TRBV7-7	CASSSGLNYNEQFF	TGTGCTAGCAGCTCTGGACTCAATTACAATGAGCAGTTCTTC
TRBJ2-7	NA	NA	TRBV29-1	CSVESGRSYEQYF	TGCAGCGTTGAGAGCGGGCGGTCCTACGAGCAGTACTTC
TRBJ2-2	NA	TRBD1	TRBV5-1	CASSRRQGKTGELFF	TGCGCCAGCAGCCGAAGACAGGGGAAGACCGGGGAGCTGTTTTTT
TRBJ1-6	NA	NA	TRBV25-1	CASSDRYSPLHF	TGTGCCAGCAGTGACAGATATTCACCCCTCCACTTT
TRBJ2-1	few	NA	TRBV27	CASSLSDYSSYNEQFF	TGTGCCAGCAGTTTAAGCGACTATAGCTCCTACAATGAGCAGTTCTTC
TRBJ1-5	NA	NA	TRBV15	CATSRGGGNQPQHF	TGTGCCACCAGCAGAGGGGGAGGGAATCAGCCCCAGCATTTT
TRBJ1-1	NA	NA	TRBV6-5	CASSYSTGLNTEAFF	TGTGCCAGCAGTTACTCGACGGGATTGAACACTGAAGCTTTCTTT
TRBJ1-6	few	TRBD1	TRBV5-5	CASSPVFVDRVKNSPLHF	TGTGCCAGCAGCCCCGTTTTCGTTGACAGGGTCAAGAATTCACCCCTCCACTTT
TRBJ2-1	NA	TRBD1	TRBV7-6	CASSLGTGGGNEQFF	TGTGCCAGCAGCTTGGGGACAGGGGGCGGGAATGAGCAGTTCTTC
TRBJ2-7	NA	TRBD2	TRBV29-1	CSPSQGLAAEQYF	TGCAGCCCGTCCCAAGGACTAGCGGCCGAGCAGTACTTC
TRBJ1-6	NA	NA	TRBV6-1	CASSDRENSPLHF	TGTGCCAGCAGTGACAGGGAAAATTCACCCCTCCACTTT
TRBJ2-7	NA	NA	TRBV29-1	CSVATGEQYF	TGCAGCGTTGCGACAGGCGAGCAGTACTTC
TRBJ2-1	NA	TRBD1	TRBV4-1	CASSQSGTGVDNEQFF	TGCGCCAGCAGCCAGTCCGGGACAGGGGTGGACAATGAGCAGTTCTTC
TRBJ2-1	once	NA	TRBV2	CASSPGPGEQFF	TGTGCCAGCAGTCCAGGACCGGGAGAGCAGTTCTTC
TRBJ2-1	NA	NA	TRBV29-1	CSVAPSRHREYNEQFF	TGCAGCGTTGCCCCGTCCCGACACCGGGAGTACAATGAGCAGTTCTTC
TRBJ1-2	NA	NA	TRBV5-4	CASSWEQGTF	TGTGCCAGCAGCTGGGAACAGGGCACCTTC
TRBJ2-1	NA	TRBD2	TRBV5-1	CASSASSGSHNEQFF	TGCGCCAGCAGCGCCTCTAGCGGGAGTCACAATGAGCAGTTCTTC
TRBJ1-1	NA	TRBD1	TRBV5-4	CASSYVQGLNTEAFF	TGTGCCAGCAGCTACGTACAGGGGCTGAACACTGAAGCTTTCTTT
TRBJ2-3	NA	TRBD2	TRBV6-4	CASRASGARADTQYF	TGTGCCAGCAGGGCTAGCGGAGCCAGGGCAGATACGCAGTATTTT
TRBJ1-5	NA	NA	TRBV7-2	CASSLTGGSNQPQHF	TGTGCCAGCAGCCTGACGGGGGGAAGCAATCAGCCCCAGCATTTT
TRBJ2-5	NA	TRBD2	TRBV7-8	CASSPGLAGETQYF	TGTGCCAGCAGCCCGGGACTAGCGGGAGAGACCCAGTACTTC
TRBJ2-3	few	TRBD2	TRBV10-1	CASSESLAGGLDTQYF	TGCGCCAGCAGTGAGTCGTTAGCGGGGGGATTGGATACGCAGTATTTT
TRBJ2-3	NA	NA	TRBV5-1	CASSLIASGTDTQYF	TGCGCCAGCAGCTTGATAGCTAGCGGCACAGATACGCAGTATTTT
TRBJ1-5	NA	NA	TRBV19	CASSFGRGSNQPQHF	TGTGCCAGTAGTTTCGGTCGGGGGAGCAATCAGCCCCAGCATTTT
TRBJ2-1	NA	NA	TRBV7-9	CASSLPSSDEQFF	TGTGCCAGCAGCTTACCATCCAGCGATGAGCAGTTCTTC
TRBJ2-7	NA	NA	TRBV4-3	CASSQDRDNYEQYF	TGCGCCAGCAGCCAAGATAGGGACAACTACGAGCAGTACTTC
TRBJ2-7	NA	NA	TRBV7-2	CASSLGQGLSYEQYF	TGTGCCAGCAGCTTAGGTCAGGGATTGAGCTACGAGCAGTACTTC
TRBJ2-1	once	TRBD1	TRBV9	CASSATGDSYNEQFF	TGTGCCAGCAGCGCGACAGGGGACTCCTACAATGAGCAGTTCTTC
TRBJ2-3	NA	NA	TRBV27	CASSSLITDTQYF	TGTGCCAGCAGTTCCCTAATCACAGATACGCAGTATTTT
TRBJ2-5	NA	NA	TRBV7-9	CASSPLTGAGETQYF	TGTGCCAGCAGCCCCCTCACAGGGGCGGGGGAGACCCAGTACTTC
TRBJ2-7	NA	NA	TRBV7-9	CASSPNTGSYEQYF	TGTGCCAGCAGCCCAAATACAGGGTCCTACGAGCAGTACTTC
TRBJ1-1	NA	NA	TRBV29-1	CSVAVMNTEAFF	TGCAGCGTTGCCGTAATGAACACTGAAGCTTTCTTT
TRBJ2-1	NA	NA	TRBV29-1	CSVEMDLPSQGNEQFF	TGCAGCGTTGAAATGGACCTACCCTCTCAGGGCAATGAGCAGTTCTTC
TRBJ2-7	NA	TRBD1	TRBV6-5	CASNRQGSYEQYF	TGTGCCAGCAATCGACAGGGGAGCTACGAGCAGTACTTC
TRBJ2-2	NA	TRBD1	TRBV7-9	CASSLVSGQGAGELFF	TGTGCCAGCAGCTTAGTATCGGGACAGGGGGCCGGGGAGCTGTTTTTT
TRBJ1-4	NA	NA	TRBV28	CASSPQRGRGNEKLFF	TGTGCCAGCAGCCCACAGAGGGGGAGGGGTAATGAAAAACTGTTTTTT
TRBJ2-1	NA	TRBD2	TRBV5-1	CASSGLAANEQFF	TGCGCCAGCAGCGGGCTAGCGGCCAATGAGCAGTTCTTC
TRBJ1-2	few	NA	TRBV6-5	CASSDNLIYGYTF	TGTGCCAGCAGTGACAACCTCATCTATGGCTACACCTTC
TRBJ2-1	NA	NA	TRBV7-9	CASSLEAENSYNEQFF	TGTGCCAGCAGCTTAGAAGCGGAGAACTCCTACAATGAGCAGTTCTTC
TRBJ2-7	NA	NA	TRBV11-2	CASSSWTATYEQYF	TGTGCCAGCAGCTCCTGGACAGCCACCTACGAGCAGTACTTC
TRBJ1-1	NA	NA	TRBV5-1	CASSYRGGNTEAFF	TGCGCCAGCAGTTATAGAGGGGGTAACACTGAAGCTTTCTTT
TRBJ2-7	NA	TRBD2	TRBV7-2	CASSLSSGSFYEQYF	TGTGCCAGCAGCTTATCTAGCGGGAGTTTTTACGAGCAGTACTTC